The rows below give T cell receptor beta chains drawn from one sample of a study of shared clonotypes between healthy human individuals. Clones were read by immunoSEQ multiplex PCR, and TCRdb kept only the in-frame ones, dropping some. The table lists some 2,000,000 clones, approximately 94% of them singletons, with approximately 0.13% in the top ten. The specimen sequenced was naive CD4+ T cells sorted from blood. All receptors come from a man between 18 and 35 years old in good health. Each CDR3 is given with its conserved first and last residue.

TRBJ1-5	TRBV6-1	14	CASSANHGSQPQHF
TRBJ2-7	TRBV5-1	15	CASSLDGGTFNEQYF
TRBJ2-7	TRBV4-3	15	CASSQDLAFDYEQYF
TRBJ2-1	TRBV6-4	14	CASSAFPGRSEQFF
TRBJ2-1	TRBV28	11	CASRSVGEQFF
TRBJ2-7	TRBV5-8	16	CASRPVPDRAPYEQYF
TRBJ2-2	TRBV5-6	15	CASSLTDRDLWELFF
TRBJ2-7	TRBV18	12	CASSPANDEQYF
TRBJ1-5	TRBV7-2	14	CASSHGEGNQPQHF
TRBJ1-1	TRBV27	13	CASSFTGKTEAFF
TRBJ2-5	TRBV5-1	17	CASSFFGLSEGQETQYF
TRBJ1-6	TRBV5-4	15	CASRFDSSYNSPLHF
TRBJ2-3	TRBV2	15	CASRRGGGHTDTQYF
TRBJ2-2	TRBV10-3	17	CAISESMGGVGTGELFF
TRBJ2-1	TRBV7-9	13	CASSPHPAGEQFF
TRBJ2-3	TRBV5-1	15	CASSLSSRDTDTQYF